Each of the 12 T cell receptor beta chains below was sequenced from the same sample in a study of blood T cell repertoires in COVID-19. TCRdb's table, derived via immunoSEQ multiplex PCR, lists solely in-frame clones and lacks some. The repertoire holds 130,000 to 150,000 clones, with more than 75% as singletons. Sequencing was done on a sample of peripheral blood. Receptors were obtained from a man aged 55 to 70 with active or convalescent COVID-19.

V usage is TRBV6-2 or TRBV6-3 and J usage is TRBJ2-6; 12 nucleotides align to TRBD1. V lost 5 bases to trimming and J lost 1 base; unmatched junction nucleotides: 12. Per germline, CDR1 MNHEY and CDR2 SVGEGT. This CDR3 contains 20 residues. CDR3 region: CASSRDRGRPISSGANVLTF. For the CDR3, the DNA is TGTGCCAGCAGTCGGGACAGGGGGCGCCCCATATCTTCTGGGGCCAACGTCCTGACTTTC.

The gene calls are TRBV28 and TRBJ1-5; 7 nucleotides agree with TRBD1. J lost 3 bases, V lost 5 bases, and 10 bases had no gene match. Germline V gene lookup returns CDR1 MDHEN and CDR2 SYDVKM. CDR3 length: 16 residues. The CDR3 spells CASSISGQHNNQPQHF. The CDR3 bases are TGTGCCAGCAGTATCTCGGGACAGCATAACAATCAGCCCCAGCATTTT.

This CDR3 is CASSFRGVGPDTQYF. Here the CDR3 DNA reads TGTGCCAGCAGCTTTCGCGGGGTTGGTCCAGATACGCAGTATTTT. The rearrangement links TRBV5-8 to TRBJ2-3; tentatively, D is TRBD2 (6 bases). There are 15 residues in the CDR3. V dropped 2 bases and J dropped 4 bases, with 14 bases sitting between them. Germline CDR1 is SGHTS and CDR2 is YDEGEE.

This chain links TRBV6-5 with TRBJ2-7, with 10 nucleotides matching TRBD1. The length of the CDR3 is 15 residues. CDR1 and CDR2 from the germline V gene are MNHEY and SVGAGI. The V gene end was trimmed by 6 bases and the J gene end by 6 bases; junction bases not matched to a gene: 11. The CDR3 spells CASRLRQGAGGEQYF. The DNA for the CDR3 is TGTGCCAGCAGGCTTCGACAGGGGGCCGGGGGCGAGCAGTACTTC.

The CDR3 spells CATSRVSGAEAFF. CDR3 DNA sequence: TGTGCCACCAGCAGAGTCTCCGGGGCTGAAGCTTTCTTT. The chain uses TRBV15 and TRBJ1-1; D is unclear. This CDR3 region has 13 residues. Germline V gives CDR1 LNHNV, CDR2 YYDKDF (reference sequence). V was clipped by 1 base and J by 6 bases, with 9 bases between them.

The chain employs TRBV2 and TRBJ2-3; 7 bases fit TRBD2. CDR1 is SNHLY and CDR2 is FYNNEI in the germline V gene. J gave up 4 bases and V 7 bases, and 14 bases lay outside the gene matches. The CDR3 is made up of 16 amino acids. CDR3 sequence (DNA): TGTGCCAGCACCAGAAACCAGGGACTAAGGCCAGATACGCAGTATTTT. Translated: CASTRNQGLRPDTQYF.

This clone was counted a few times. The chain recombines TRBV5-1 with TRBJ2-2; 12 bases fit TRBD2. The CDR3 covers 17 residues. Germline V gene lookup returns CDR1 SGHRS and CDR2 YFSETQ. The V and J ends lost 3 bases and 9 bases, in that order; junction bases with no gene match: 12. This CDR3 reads CASSSSLTSGSIRELFF. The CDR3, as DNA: TGCGCCAGCAGCTCCTCCTTGACTAGCGGGAGTATCCGGGAGCTGTTTTTT.

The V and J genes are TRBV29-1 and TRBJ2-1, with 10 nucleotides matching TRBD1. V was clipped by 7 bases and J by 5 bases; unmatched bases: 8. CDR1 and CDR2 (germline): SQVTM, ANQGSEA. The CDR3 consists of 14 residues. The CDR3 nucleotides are TGCAGCGCCAGGACAGGGGGGAATAACAATGAGCAGTTCTTC. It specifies CSARTGGNNNEQFF.

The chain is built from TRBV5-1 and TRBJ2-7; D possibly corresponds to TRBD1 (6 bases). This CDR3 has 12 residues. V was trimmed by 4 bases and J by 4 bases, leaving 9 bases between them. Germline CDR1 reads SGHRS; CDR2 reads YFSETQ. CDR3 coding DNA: TGCGCCAGCAGCCTACAGGGTTACGAGCAGTACTTC. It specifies CASSLQGYEQYF.

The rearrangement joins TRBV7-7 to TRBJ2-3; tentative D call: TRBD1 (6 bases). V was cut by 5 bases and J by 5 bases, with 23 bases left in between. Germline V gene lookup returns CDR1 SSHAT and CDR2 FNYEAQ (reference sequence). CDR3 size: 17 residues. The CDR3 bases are TGTGCCAGCAGCCCGGAGTTTGCAGGGGATAGTTTAGATACGCAGTATTTT. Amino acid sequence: CASSPEFAGDSLDTQYF. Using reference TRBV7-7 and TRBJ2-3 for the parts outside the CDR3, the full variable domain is GAGVSQSPRYKVTKRGQDVTLRCDPISSHATLYWYQQALGQGPEFLTYFNYEAQPDKSGLPSDRFSAERPEGSISTLTIQRTEQRDSAMYRCASSPEFAGDSLDTQYFGPGTRLTVL.

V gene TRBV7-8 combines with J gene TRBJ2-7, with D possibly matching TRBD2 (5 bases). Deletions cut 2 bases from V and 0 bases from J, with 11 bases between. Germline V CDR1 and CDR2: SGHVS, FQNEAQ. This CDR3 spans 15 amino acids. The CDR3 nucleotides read TGTGCCAGCAGCTTATTGCAGCGGAGCTCCTACGAGCAGTACTTC. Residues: CASSLLQRSSYEQYF.

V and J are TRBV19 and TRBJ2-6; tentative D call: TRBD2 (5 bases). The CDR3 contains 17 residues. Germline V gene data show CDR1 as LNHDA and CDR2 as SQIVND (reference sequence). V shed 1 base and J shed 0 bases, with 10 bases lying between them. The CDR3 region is CASSIVAGSSGANVLTF. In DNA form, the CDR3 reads TGTGCCAGTAGTATAGTCGCGGGCAGCTCTGGGGCCAACGTCCTGACTTTC.